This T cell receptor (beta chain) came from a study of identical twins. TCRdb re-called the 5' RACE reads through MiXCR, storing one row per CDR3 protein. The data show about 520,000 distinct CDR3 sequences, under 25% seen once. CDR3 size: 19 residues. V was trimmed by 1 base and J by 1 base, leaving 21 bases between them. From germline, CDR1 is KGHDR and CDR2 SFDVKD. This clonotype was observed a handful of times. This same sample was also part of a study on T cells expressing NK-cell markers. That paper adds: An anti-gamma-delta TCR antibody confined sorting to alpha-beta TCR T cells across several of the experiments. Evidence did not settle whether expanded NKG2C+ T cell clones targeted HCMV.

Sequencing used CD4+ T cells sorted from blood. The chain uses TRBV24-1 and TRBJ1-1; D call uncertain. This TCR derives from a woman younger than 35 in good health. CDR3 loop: CATSDFNSEPGPTNTEAFF. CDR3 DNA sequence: TGTGCCACCAGTGATTTTAACTCAGAGCCAGGCCCCACGAACACTGAAGCTTTCTTT.